This T cell receptor beta chain was obtained from a study of cytomegalovirus exposure and HLA in healthy donors (dated by TCRdb to about 2017). About the study as a whole: The approximately 710 repertoires of the first cohort and the roughly 110 validation repertoires were produced on the same platform, according to a later analysis. The study aimed to test whether signatures of past pathogen exposure could be identified by cataloging public T cell receptors. To predict cytomegalovirus infection status, the study combined high-throughput TCR immunosequencing, statistical association of individual TCRs with disease status, and machine learning. In addition to the first cohort of 666 subjects, a separate validation cohort of 130 or so different subjects was used. Broad study findings and their caveats: The classifier was reported to diagnose cytomegalovirus status with high specificity and sensitivity in both the original and validation cohorts. The validation cohort had no HLA typing available for a later analysis, so co-occurrence within that cohort was assessed over all 130 or so repertoires. A few of the identified cytomegalovirus-associated TCR beta chains were confirmed in vitro to be specific for cytomegalovirus antigens. The authors suggested that the approach could potentially be extended to other disease states and immunological phenotypes. The study gave a list of 150 to 200 TCR beta chains associated with cytomegalovirus. A later analysis found that TCRs clustered in the first cohort also tended to co-occur in the roughly 120 validation repertoires, with 94% of cluster scores above 0. Across donors, most TCR sequences were observed very rarely, whereas some public TCRs were present in many individuals.

Donors formed part of the validation cohort, which comprised 120 or so subjects and was distinct from the first cohort of several hundred subjects. Ends trimmed: V by 4 bases, J by 4 bases; bases unmatched to a gene: 2. The CDR3 contains 14 residues, cysteine and phenylalanine counted. Of all the DNA, just the CDR3 is kept, 42 bases in frame from base 1. From a lookup of the germline V gene (reference sequence), CDR1 and CDR2 are LNHNV and YYDKDF. Note on this clone: It lacks a known antigen. No per-base quality is available; no much larger clone lies one base away.

Libraries came from the immunoSEQ multiplex PCR assay. As for how the authors treated the data: A statistical classification framework was developed to diagnose cytomegalovirus status using the catalog of TCR beta chain sequences. In TCRdb, the immuneACCESS table is reduced to in-frame sequences with V and J assigned. These tables do not hold every clone; where another copy was compared, an unresolved V gene accounts for under half, and the others remain unexplained. V and J calls and clone size are given by that table; D and trimming were obtained from the DNA. Within this sample are 70,000 to 75,000 clones, with about 94% of them counted one time only. The top ten clones comprise 1.4% of the sample.

This receptor was obtained from a man younger than 35 in good health and CMV-seropositive. Sequencing used PBMCs. This chain is built from TRBV15 and TRBJ2-2; 8 nucleotides in the junction match TRBD2. The DNA sequence follows: TGTGCCACCAGCATTAGCGGGACCACCGGGGAGCTGTTTTTT. It encodes CATSISGTTGELFF.